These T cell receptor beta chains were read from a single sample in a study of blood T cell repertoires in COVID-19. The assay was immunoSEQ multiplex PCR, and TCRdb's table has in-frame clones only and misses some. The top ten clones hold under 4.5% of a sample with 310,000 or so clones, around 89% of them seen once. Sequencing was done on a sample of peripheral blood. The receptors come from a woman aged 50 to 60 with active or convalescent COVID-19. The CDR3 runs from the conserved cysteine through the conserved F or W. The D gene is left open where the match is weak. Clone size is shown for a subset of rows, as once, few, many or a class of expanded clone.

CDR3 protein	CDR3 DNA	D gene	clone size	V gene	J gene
CASTGGQASYNEQFF	TGTGCCAGCACCGGGGGACAGGCGTCCTACAATGAGCAGTTCTTC	TRBD1	-	TRBV11-2	TRBJ2-1
CASSPPRAGKGSYEQYF	TGTGCCAGCTCACCACCGAGGGCAGGAAAGGGATCCTACGAGCAGTACTTC	-	-	TRBV18	TRBJ2-7
CASSPGQGSPSYNEQFF	TGTGCCAGCTCACCGGGACAGGGGAGTCCCTCCTACAATGAGCAGTTCTTC	TRBD1	-	TRBV18	TRBJ2-1
CAWSRQQNTEAFF	TGTGCCTGGAGTCGACAACAGAACACTGAAGCTTTCTTT	-	-	TRBV30	TRBJ1-1
CASTLGGTEAFF	TGTGCCAGTACCTTGGGGGGCACTGAAGCTTTCTTT	-	-	TRBV19	TRBJ1-1
CASSFERQPYLQETQYF	TGTGCCAGCAGCTTTGAGCGACAGCCTTACCTCCAAGAGACCCAGTACTTC	-	-	TRBV5-6	TRBJ2-5
CASSSRTVSGNTIYF	TGTGCCAGCAGCTCGAGGACAGTGTCTGGAAACACCATATATTTT	-	-	TRBV7-2	TRBJ1-3
CASSQGTGVYEQYF	TGTGCCAGCAGCCAAGGGACAGGGGTCTACGAGCAGTACTTC	TRBD1	-	TRBV4-2	TRBJ2-7
CASSWTGEYGYTF	TGTGCCAGCAGCTGGACAGGGGAATATGGCTACACCTTC	TRBD1	-	TRBV3-1/TRBV3-2	TRBJ1-2
CASSQMMPREEAFF	TGCGCCAGCAGCCAAATGATGCCCAGGGAAGAAGCTTTCTTT	-	-	TRBV4-1	TRBJ1-1
CATSPEIRGGEKLFF	TGTGCCACCAGCCCAGAGATACGGGGTGGGGAAAAACTGTTTTTT	-	-	TRBV15	TRBJ1-4
CASSYFGAEAFF	TGTGCCAGCAGTTATTTCGGTGCTGAAGCTTTCTTT	-	-	TRBV12-3/TRBV12-4	TRBJ1-1
CASTWTGEGLGEKLFF	TGTGCCAGCACGTGGACAGGGGAAGGATTGGGGGAAAAACTGTTTTTT	TRBD1	-	TRBV5-5	TRBJ1-4
CASSPNRDYTGELFF	TGTGCCAGCTCACCTAACAGGGATTACACCGGGGAGCTGTTTTTT	-	-	TRBV18	TRBJ2-2
CASSYYSGVSNEQFF	TGTGCCAGTAGTTATTATTCGGGGGTGAGTAATGAGCAGTTCTTC	-	-	TRBV19	TRBJ2-1
CASSLAGGQGYEQYF	TGTGCCAGCAGCTTAGCGGGGGGACAGGGCTACGAGCAGTACTTC	TRBD1	-	TRBV7-2	TRBJ2-7
CSVAQRATGELFF	TGCAGCGTTGCCCAGCGGGCCACCGGGGAGCTGTTTTTT	-	-	TRBV29-1	TRBJ2-2
CASSEGEAGNTIYF	TGTGCCAGCAGTGAAGGGGAGGCTGGAAACACCATATATTTT	-	-	TRBV6-1	TRBJ1-3
CASSLVETPVRGYTF	TGTGCCAGCAGCTTAGTTGAAACGCCCGTGAGGGGCTACACCTTC	-	-	TRBV7-9	TRBJ1-2
CATSDLQGTGPSPLHF	TGTGCCACCAGTGATTTGCAAGGGACAGGGCCTTCACCCCTCCACTTT	TRBD1	-	TRBV24-1	TRBJ1-6
CASSLGGSEKLFF	TGTGCCAGCAGTTTAGGAGGGAGTGAAAAACTGTTTTTT	-	-	TRBV12-3/TRBV12-4	TRBJ1-4
CASSPGFEAFF	TGTGCCAGCAGCCCAGGGTTTGAAGCTTTCTTT	-	-	TRBV7-8	TRBJ1-1
CASSFSGQGSYEQYF	TGCGCCAGCAGCTTCTCAGGACAGGGGTCCTACGAGCAGTACTTC	TRBD1	-	TRBV5-1	TRBJ2-7
CASSGTSSYEQYF	TGTGCCAGCTCAGGGACTAGCTCTTACGAGCAGTACTTC	TRBD2	-	TRBV2	TRBJ2-7
CASSHGRRGEPYEQYF	TGTGCCAGCAGCCATGGGCGCCGGGGGGAACCTTACGAGCAGTACTTC	TRBD2	-	TRBV7-6	TRBJ2-7
CASSYTVAGGYEQYF	TGTGCCAGCAGCTACACCGTAGCGGGCGGGTACGAGCAGTACTTC	TRBD2	-	TRBV6-6	TRBJ2-7
CASSRTGGTEAFF	TGTGCCAGCAGCCGGACAGGGGGCACTGAAGCTTTCTTT	TRBD1	once	TRBV7-6	TRBJ1-1
CASSLDRASYNEQFF	TGCGCCAGCAGCTTGGACAGGGCGTCGTACAATGAGCAGTTCTTC	-	-	TRBV5-1	TRBJ2-1
CASSYGLVGLAGAGETQYF	TGTGCCAGCAGTTATGGTTTGGTTGGACTAGCGGGAGCGGGAGAGACCCAGTACTTC	TRBD2	-	TRBV6-2/TRBV6-3	TRBJ2-5
CASSIGGMSYEQYF	TGTGCCAGTAGTATAGGAGGGATGTCCTACGAGCAGTACTTC	-	-	TRBV19	TRBJ2-7
CASSILPLGNEQFF	TGTGCCAGTAGTATCCTGCCACTTGGCAATGAGCAGTTCTTC	-	-	TRBV19	TRBJ2-1
CASSLQKGTGGAYGYTF	TGTGCCAGCAGTTTACAGAAAGGGACAGGGGGAGCTTATGGCTACACCTTC	TRBD1	-	TRBV28	TRBJ1-2
CASSLAKVGQDSGTQYF	TGTGCCAGCAGCTTAGCTAAGGTGGGACAGGACTCCGGGACCCAGTACTTC	TRBD1	-	TRBV7-8	TRBJ2-5
CASSITGGNQPQHF	TGTGCCAGTAGTATAACAGGGGGCAATCAGCCCCAGCATTTT	TRBD1	-	TRBV19	TRBJ1-5
CASSRVEGWSEQYF	TGCGCCAGCAGCCGGGTGGAGGGTTGGTCCGAGCAGTACTTC	-	once	TRBV4-1	TRBJ2-7
CASSYRQATYEQYF	TGTGCCAGCAGTTACAGACAGGCGACTTACGAGCAGTACTTC	-	-	TRBV6-5	TRBJ2-7
CASSFEQVGYGYTF	TGTGCCAGCAGCTTTGAGCAGGTTGGCTATGGCTACACCTTC	-	-	TRBV5-4	TRBJ1-2
CASSYLSTTGVNEQFF	TGTGCCAGCAGTTACCTCTCAACGACGGGAGTGAATGAGCAGTTCTTC	-	-	TRBV6-6	TRBJ2-1
CASSRMTGEAQETQYF	TGTGCCAGCAGCCGTATGACAGGGGAAGCCCAAGAGACCCAGTACTTC	TRBD1	-	TRBV7-2	TRBJ2-5
CASSFAGSGANVLTF	TGTGCCAGCAGTTTTGCGGGTTCTGGGGCCAACGTCCTGACTTTC	-	once	TRBV28	TRBJ2-6
CSVGGRLSEKLFF	TGCAGCGTTGGGGGGCGCTTGTCTGAAAAACTGTTTTTT	-	-	TRBV29-1	TRBJ1-4
CASSVTGRETQYF	TGTGCCAGCAGCGTGACAGGGAGAGAGACCCAGTACTTC	TRBD1	-	TRBV9	TRBJ2-5
CASRRTDSNQPQHF	TGCGCCAGCAGAAGGACAGATAGCAATCAGCCCCAGCATTTT	-	-	TRBV10-2	TRBJ1-5
CASSLVGRIPNNSPLHF	TGTGCCAGCAGTTTAGTGGGGAGGATCCCCAATAATTCACCCCTCCACTTT	-	-	TRBV28	TRBJ1-6
CATAQAGDGEQYF	TGTGCCACCGCACAGGCAGGGGATGGCGAGCAGTACTTC	-	-	TRBV7-9	TRBJ2-7
CASSLVRDRARGETQYF	TGTGCCAGCTCACTTGTCCGGGACAGGGCCCGAGGGGAGACCCAGTACTTC	TRBD1	-	TRBV18	TRBJ2-5
CASSLRTGGVGAKNIQYF	TGTGCCAGCAGTTTACGGACAGGGGGAGTGGGGGCCAAAAACATTCAGTACTTC	TRBD1	-	TRBV28	TRBJ2-4
CASSHEGGGYGYTF	TGTGCCAGCAGCCATGAAGGGGGTGGCTATGGCTACACCTTC	-	-	TRBV4-2	TRBJ1-2
CASSYGQNYGYTF	TGTGCCAGCAGTTACGGCCAGAACTATGGCTACACCTTC	-	-	TRBV6-5	TRBJ1-2